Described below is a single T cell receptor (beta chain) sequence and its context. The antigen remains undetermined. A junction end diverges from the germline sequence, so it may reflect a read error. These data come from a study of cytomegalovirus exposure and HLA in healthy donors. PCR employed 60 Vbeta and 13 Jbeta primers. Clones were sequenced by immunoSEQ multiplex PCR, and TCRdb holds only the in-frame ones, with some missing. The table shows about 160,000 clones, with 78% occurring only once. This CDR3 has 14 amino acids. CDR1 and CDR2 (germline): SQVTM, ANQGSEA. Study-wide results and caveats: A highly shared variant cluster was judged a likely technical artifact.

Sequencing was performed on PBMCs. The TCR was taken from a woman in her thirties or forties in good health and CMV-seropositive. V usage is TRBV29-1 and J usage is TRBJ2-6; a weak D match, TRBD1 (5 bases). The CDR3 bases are TGCAGCGTACAAGACATCTCTGGGGCCAACGGCCTGACTTTC. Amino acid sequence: CSVQDISGANGLTF.